This entry is about one T cell receptor beta chain. The table lists this clone with a count of one. Its antigen remains unidentified. Base qualities were left out, and no much larger clone turns up one base away. According to the study, the label for this sample's time point signals: about 28 days (+/-7) after the second vaccine dose. AZD1222 recipients with second doses at about 4 weeks or about 12 weeks were pooled, because spike-specific TCR depth and breadth did not differ between schedules. The vaccinee samples were drawn from two UK trials, COV001 and COV002, one of which was a single-blind randomized controlled phase 2/3 trial testing AZD1222 (ChAdOx1 nCoV-19) in healthy adults. For TCRbeta chain sequencing, PBMC samples from trial participants were taken at day 0 and at day 28 after the second dose. CDR1 and CDR2, per the germline V gene (reference sequence), are LNHDA and SQIVND. The CDR3 covers 14 residues, taking in both the cysteine and the phenylalanine. CDR3 DNA only is kept here, 42 bases in frame from base 1. Germline trimming: 4 bases from V, 4 bases from J; junction bases outside gene matches: 1.

This sample is drawn from a study of T cell responses to AZD1222 COVID-19 vaccine (TCRdb year 2021). For the wider study: TCR sequencing covered some 240 trial participants: nearly 210 given two doses of AZD1222 and 26 given two doses of MenACWY control vaccine. Trial participants were enrolled into age subgroups of 18-55, 56-69 and 70-plus years, which contained approximately 150, 30 and 60 TCR-sequenced participants, respectively. Broad study findings and their caveats: The vaccine-associated CD4 TCRs covered the entire spike protein, and the dominant responses fell in regions 160-218 and 743-854. Most participants were white British and females outnumbered males, and the authors suggested that clonal diversity may have been underestimated. Reportedly, almost half of the unique spike-specific TCRs recognized epitopes lying outside the regions that are mutated in the B.1.351 and B.1.1.7 variants. Because no day 14 peak-response samples were available, repertoires were characterized only after the peak T cell response. In the small 56-69-year group, the increase in depth fell short of significance, most likely because of low power. Conclusions about previously exposed vaccinees are limited, since just six AZD1222 recipients were seropositive for SARS-CoV-2 at baseline. After two AZD1222 doses, spike-specific TCR breadth and depth were significantly higher than at day 0 and than in MenACWY recipients.

The CDR3 regions of human TCRbeta chains were analyzed by immunosequencing. Concerning the study's data processing: TCRs in the repertoires were compared against a reference library of SARS-CoV-2-specific TCRs that had been generated with the MIRA antigen-specificity platform. Breadth was defined as the fraction of unique TCRs that were SARS-CoV-2-associated, and depth was defined as the fraction of total T cells that were SARS-CoV-2-associated. Using the MIRA data, each spike-specific TCR was assigned both to the spike region to which the TCR was reactive and to a CD4 or CD8 class. Log10-transformed breadth and depth values were compared by one-way ANOVA with Sidak's multiple comparisons tests. The clones in this table, taken by TCRdb from immuneACCESS, are in-frame only. Not every clone is retained; where verified, under half of the shortfall comes from an unresolved V gene, and the cause of the rest is unknown. The V and J calls and clone size were taken over from that table, and D and trimming were inferred from the DNA. For this sample the table gives about 80,000 clones, of which less than 95% were detected only once. The ten largest clones represent around 8% of the sample.

The sequencing here drew on peripheral blood, taken 28 days after the second AZD1222 dose. The receptor was isolated from an adult who received the AZD1222 COVID-19 vaccine. The sequence joins TRBV19 to TRBJ2-3, with 11 central nucleotides matching TRBD2. The DNA sequence reads TGTGCCAGTAGTACTAGCGGGAGGTCAGATACGCAGTATTTT. This encodes CASSTSGRSDTQYF.